Below are 20 T cell receptor beta chains sequenced from a single sample in a study of control samples from healthy donors and cancer patients. TCRdb's table, derived via immunoSEQ multiplex PCR, lists solely in-frame clones and lacks some. The sample includes about 170,000 clones, more than 85% of them seen just once. Specimen: blood. The receptors here all came from a woman aged 35 to 49 in good health.

This clone has only a few counts. The CDR3 sequence is CASSVSFGTVDEQYF. The CDR3, as DNA: TGTGCCAGCAGCGTCAGCTTCGGGACAGTTGACGAGCAGTACTTC. The chain couples TRBV5-8 to TRBJ2-7, with 7 bases lining up with TRBD1. The CDR3 contains 15 residues. V was clipped by 4 bases and J by 5 bases; unmatched bases: 12. The germline V gene has CDR1 SGHTS and CDR2 YDEGEE.

This rearrangement joins TRBV11-2 to TRBJ1-1, with 7 positions matching TRBD1. Trimming at V came to 5 bases and at J to 11 bases, leaving 8 bases not matched to a gene. CDR3 size: 12 residues. The germline gives CDR1 SGHAT, CDR2 FQNNGV. The CDR3 bases are TGTGCCAGCAGCCTTGACAGGGCGGTCGCTTTCTTT. It yields the protein CASSLDRAVAFF.

The genes are TRBV7-8 and TRBJ2-7; D gene uncertain. Germline-derived CDR1 and CDR2 are SGHVS and FQNEAQ. This CDR3 contains 14 residues. The germline V and J ends were trimmed by 4 bases and 3 bases, with 13 bases remaining between them. CDR3 in DNA: TGTGCCAGCAGCTCCTGGACGGAAGGCTACGAGCAGTACTTC. The encoded protein is CASSSWTEGYEQYF.

The V and J genes are TRBV7-9 and TRBJ1-1; D possibly corresponds to TRBD1 (5 bases). V lost 1 base and J 3 bases, leaving 6 bases between the germline ends. Germline V CDR1 and CDR2: SEHNR, FQNEAQ (reference sequence). The CDR3 has 13 residues. The CDR3 sequence is CASSLEGDTEAFF. The CDR3 DNA reads TGTGCCAGCAGCTTAGAAGGGGACACTGAAGCTTTCTTT.

This sequence joins TRBV4-1 and TRBJ1-2, with D unclear. The CDR3 covers 16 residues. V was pared by 0 bases and J by 4 bases, with 15 bases between. Germline V gene lookup returns CDR1 MGHRA and CDR2 YSYEKL. CDR3 coding DNA: TGCGCCAGCAGCCAAGAAACGACGGTAGCATTCTATGGCTACACCTTC. It encodes CASSQETTVAFYGYTF.

V and J are TRBV5-4 and TRBJ1-5, with unresolved D. V was clipped by 1 base and J by 4 bases, with 3 bases between them. Germline lookup yields CDR1 SGHNT and CDR2 YYREEE (reference sequence). The CDR3 consists of 12 residues. The CDR3 DNA is TGTGCCAGCAGCTTGCCAAATCAGCCCCAGCATTTT. Residues: CASSLPNQPQHF.

The rearrangement links TRBV5-6 to TRBJ1-1; 11 bases match TRBD1. The CDR3 loop spans 16 amino acids. Germline-derived CDR1 and CDR2 are SGHDT and YYEEEE. With 4 bases clipped from V and 4 bases from J, the junction kept 9 bases outside the gene matches. CDR3 protein: CASSPDRGRLSTEAFF. The CDR3 region has the DNA TGTGCCAGCAGCCCGGACAGGGGGCGTTTATCCACTGAAGCTTTCTTT.

Only one count was recorded for this clone. The chain combines TRBV6-6 with TRBJ1-5; tentatively, D is TRBD1 (6 bases). V was pared by 11 bases and J by 12 bases, with 17 bases between. The CDR3 loop spans 11 amino acids. Germline CDR1 is MNHNY and CDR2 is SVGAGI (reference sequence). The CDR3 nucleotides are TGTGCCGCAGTACAGGGTTACAGCCAGCATTTT. Residues: CAAVQGYSQHF.

This rearrangement joins TRBV7-2 to TRBJ1-3, with D tentatively TRBD1 (5 bases). Germline CDR1 reads SGHTA; CDR2 reads FQGNSA. The CDR3 runs 16 residues. V lost 3 bases and J 0 bases, leaving 12 bases between the germline ends. The CDR3 DNA follows: TGTGCCAGCAGCTTTCGGCAGGGCAGCTCTGGAAACACCATATATTTT. Amino acids: CASSFRQGSSGNTIYF.

The chain combines TRBV5-1 with TRBJ2-7; 10 bases are shared with TRBD2. Losses at the gene ends were 4 bases for V and 3 bases for J; bases not matched to a gene: 4. The CDR3 contains 14 residues. The V gene's germline CDR1 is SGHRS and CDR2 YFSETQ. CDR3 region: CASSPTSGYYEQYF. Written as DNA, the CDR3 is TGCGCCAGCAGCCCGACTAGCGGGTACTACGAGCAGTACTTC.

This chain uses TRBV2 with TRBJ2-3; 9 bases are shared with TRBD2. The trim removed 5 bases at V and 2 bases at J, leaving 5 bases unmatched. The CDR3 is 15 amino acids. Germline CDR1 and CDR2: SNHLY and FYNNEI. The CDR3 reads CASSRASGDTDTQYF. CDR3 in DNA: TGTGCCAGCAGTCGGGCTAGCGGGGACACAGATACGCAGTATTTT.

The rearrangement uses TRBV4-1 and TRBJ1-2, with 9 bases that match TRBD1. CDR1 MGHRA and CDR2 YSYEKL come from the germline V gene. Unmatched junction bases numbered 5, after V lost 5 bases and J lost 4 bases. This CDR3 region has 14 residues. CDR3 loop: CASSTEQGAYGYTF. DNA for the CDR3: TGCGCCAGCAGCACGGAACAGGGGGCCTATGGCTACACCTTC.

V and J are TRBV7-6 and TRBJ1-1; D ambiguous. This CDR3 comprises 11 residues. Looked up from germline, CDR1 is SGHVS and CDR2 is FNYEAQ. The V gene lost 1 base and the J gene lost 4 bases, with 1 base spanning the gap. The CDR3 region is CASSLGTEAFF. DNA of the CDR3: TGTGCCAGCAGCTTAGGCACTGAAGCTTTCTTT.

This sequence joins TRBV2 and TRBJ2-5, with D possibly matching TRBD1 (6 bases). Germline V gene lookup returns CDR1 SNHLY and CDR2 FYNNEI. Trimming left V 6 bases short and J 0 bases short, with 20 bases between. The CDR3 has 17 residues. CDR3: CASSQIAFGGYQETQYF. The DNA for the CDR3 is TGTGCCAGCAGCCAAATTGCTTTTGGGGGCTACCAAGAGACCCAGTACTTC.

The rearrangement joins TRBV7-7 to TRBJ2-1, with D possibly TRBD1 on 5 matching bases. The germline V gene has CDR1 SSHAT and CDR2 FNYEAQ (reference sequence). V was cut by 2 bases and J by 8 bases, with 16 bases left in between. The CDR3 covers 15 residues. This chain's CDR3 is CASSLTQGNLDEQFF. The CDR3, as DNA: TGTGCCAGCAGCTTAACTCAGGGAAATCTGGATGAGCAGTTCTTC.

V usage is TRBV5-4 and J usage is TRBJ2-3; 16 nucleotides align to TRBD2. The germline V gene has CDR1 SGHNT and CDR2 YYREEE (reference sequence). Trimming at V came to 3 bases and at J to 3 bases, leaving 13 bases not matched to a gene. The length of the CDR3 is 20 residues. The CDR3 loop reads CASSSQLGLAGGPRTDTQYF. CDR3 DNA sequence: TGTGCCAGCAGCTCGCAATTGGGACTAGCGGGGGGGCCGAGGACAGATACGCAGTATTTT.

The V call is TRBV5-1, the J call TRBJ2-7, with 10 bases aligning to TRBD1. Per germline, CDR1 SGHRS and CDR2 YFSETQ. The CDR3 covers 16 residues. J lost 5 bases, V lost 0 bases, and 8 bases had no gene match. CDR3 protein: CASSLVRDRGPNEQYF. CDR3 DNA sequence: TGCGCCAGCAGCTTGGTCAGGGACAGGGGCCCCAACGAGCAGTACTTC.

The CDR3 loop is CASSPGDNQPQHF. In nucleotides, the CDR3 is TGTGCCAGCTCACCGGGGGATAATCAGCCCCAGCATTTT. The chain employs TRBV18 and TRBJ1-5, with TRBD1 as a possible D gene (5 bases). The CDR3 runs 13 residues. Trimming took off 3 bases at V and 4 bases at J, with 7 bases between the two ends. Germline CDR1 is KGHSH and CDR2 is LQKENI.

The chain employs TRBV5-4 and TRBJ1-6; D might be TRBD1 (5 bases). The germline gives CDR1 SGHNT, CDR2 YYREEE (reference sequence). This CDR3 region has 13 residues. The V gene lost 7 bases and the J gene lost 14 bases, with 19 bases spanning the gap. CDR3 loop: CASWDRSEFALHF. The DNA for the CDR3 is TGTGCCAGCTGGGACCGCTCAGAGTTCGCCCTCCACTTT.

Only one count was recorded for this clone. The chain couples TRBV5-1 to TRBJ2-5; TRBD1 is a possible D gene (5 bases). The ends were cut back, 0 bases at V and 5 bases at J, with 14 bases in the middle. CDR3 length: 15 amino acids. From germline, CDR1 is SGHRS and CDR2 YFSETQ. The CDR3 bases are TGCGCCAGCAGCTTGGGGCAGGGAAATGTGGAGACCCAGTACTTC. This encodes CASSLGQGNVETQYF.